The entry below gives a single T cell receptor (beta chain) sequence along with its context. Some clones are missing from TCRdb's copy, which holds only in-frame ones; the method was immunoSEQ multiplex PCR. The data hold some 260,000 clones, with 80% to 90% observed a single time. This specimen comes from a study of blood T cell repertoires in COVID-19. CDR3 length: 15 amino acids. Germline CDR1 SGHDN, CDR2 FVKESK. V was cut by 3 bases and J by 1 base, with 12 bases left in between. The rearrangement joins TRBV14 to TRBJ2-5, with D possibly being TRBD1 (7 bases). The sample was peripheral blood. The receptor comes from a woman aged 70-85 years with COVID-19, enrolled during active disease. CDR3 protein: CASSHRQGGQETQYF. CDR3 sequence (DNA): TGTGCCAGCAGCCACAGACAGGGAGGCCAAGAGACCCAGTACTTC. The full variable domain, its missing parts supplied by reference TRBV14 and TRBJ2-5, is EAGVTQFPSHSVIEKGQTVTLRCDPISGHDNLYWYRRVMGKEIKFLLHFVKESKQDESGMPNNRFLAERTGGTYSTLKVQPAELEDSGVYFCASSHRQGGQETQYFGPGTRLLVL.